The clone carrying this T cell receptor (beta chain) showed up just a few times. The antigen is not known. Noted time point: persistent/refractory GD, antithyroid drugs over 5 years with positive TRAb. Extracted RNA from PBMCs served as the source of the TCR library. A peripheral blood sample, roughly 9 milliliters in volume, was drawn into EDTA tubes. There are 16 residues in the CDR3. With 7 bases clipped from V and 0 bases from J, the junction kept 4 bases outside the gene matches. Germline V gene sequence: CDR1 ENHRY, CDR2 SYGVKD. The data were taken from a study of regulatory T cells in long-lasting Graves disease. Broader study findings: Not thyroid tissue but only peripheral blood was studied. It was in persistent disease that TRBV28, TRBJ1-2 and TRBJ2-5 were favored.

Library construction for TCR beta used iRepertoire HTBI primers and Arm-PCR of CDR3 regions. TCRdb analysed the multiplex PCR reads with MiXCR anew, one entry per CDR3 protein. Among 700,000 or so distinct CDR3 sequences, 25% to 35% were seen once, and the ten largest hold around 42%. This receptor was obtained from a female donor with Graves disease. The chain links TRBV10-3 to TRBJ1-6, with 9 bases matching TRBD1. The sample here was peripheral blood mononuclear cells (PBMCs), taken when the disease was refractory, from a patient treated with antithyroid drugs. CDR3: CAIIGQGSSYNSPLHF. CDR3 coding DNA: TGTGCCATCATTGGACAGGGGAGCTCCTATAATTCACCCCTCCACTTT.